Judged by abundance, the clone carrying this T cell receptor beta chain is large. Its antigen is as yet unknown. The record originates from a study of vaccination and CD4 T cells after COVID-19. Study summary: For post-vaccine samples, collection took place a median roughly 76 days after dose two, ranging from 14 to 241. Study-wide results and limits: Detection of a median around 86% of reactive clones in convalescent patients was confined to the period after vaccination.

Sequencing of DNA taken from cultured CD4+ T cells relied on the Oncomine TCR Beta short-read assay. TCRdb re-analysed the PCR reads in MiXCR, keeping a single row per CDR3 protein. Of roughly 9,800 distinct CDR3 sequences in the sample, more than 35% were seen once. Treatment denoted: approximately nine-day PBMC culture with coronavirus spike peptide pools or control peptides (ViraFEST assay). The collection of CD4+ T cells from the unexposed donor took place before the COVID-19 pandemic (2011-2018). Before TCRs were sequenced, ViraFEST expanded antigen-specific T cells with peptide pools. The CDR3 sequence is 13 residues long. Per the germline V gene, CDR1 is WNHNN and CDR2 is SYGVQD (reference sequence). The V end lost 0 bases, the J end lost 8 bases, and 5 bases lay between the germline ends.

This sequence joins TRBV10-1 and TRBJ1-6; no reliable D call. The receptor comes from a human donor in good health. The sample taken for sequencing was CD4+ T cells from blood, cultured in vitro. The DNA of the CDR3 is TGCGCCAGCAGTGAGTCGGTCTATTCACCCCTCCACTTT. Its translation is CASSESVYSPLHF.